This TCR delta chain is from a study of Vδ1+ human thymocytes. Study conclusions and caveats: Many TRG clonotypes were shared between donors; TRD repertoires were essentially private. Unexpected Vdelta2 sequences could cause misinterpretation of bulk repertoire data. Unlike peripheral blood Vdelta1+ controls, thymic delta-chain sequences included around 21% Vdelta2 and few Vdelta3. Highly polyclonal TRG and TRD repertoires with Gaussian CDR3 length distributions appeared in thymus.

This CDR3 is built from 14 residues. The V and J ends lost 9 bases and 6 bases respectively, with 20 bases between them. Germline CDR1 is TSWWSYY and CDR2 is QGS. The template was reverse-transcribed extracted RNA. The CDR3 regions were amplified by multiplex PCR from V-gene primers to a constant-region primer. TCRdb re-called clones from the multiplex PCR reads using CATT. The sample consists of roughly 25,000 delta-chain clones, around 7.4% of them appearing once. This clone came up a few times. No antigen is known for it. The rearrangement joins TRDV1 to TRDJ1; D gene ambiguous. This receptor was identified in a girl under three years old who had congenital heart surgery. Sequences were obtained from Vdelta1+ gamma-delta thymocytes from the thymus. Subset indicated: FACS-sorted CD3+ TCRalphabeta- TCRVdelta1+ TCRVdelta2- thymocytes. The CDR3 nucleotides read TGTGCTCTCGGAAGCGAAGGGCCAACCAATAAACTCATCTTT. Amino acids: CALGSEGPTNKLIF.